This TCR beta chain was sequenced in a study of blood T cell repertoires in COVID-19. The wider study: COVID-19 samples collected from the United States, Italy and Spain covered acute and convalescent phases.

The length of the CDR3 is 12 residues. CDR1 and CDR2 from the germline V gene are SGHRS and YFSETQ. The V gene lost 3 bases and the J gene lost 4 bases, with 7 bases spanning the gap. Authors' methods: Reference gene primer amplification gave estimated nucleated cell counts. Profiling relied on immunoSEQ multiplex PCR, and the TCRdb table lists in-frame clones only, not all of them. V and J calls and clone size follow that table, whereas D and trimming were derived from the DNA. The table lists 26,000 or so clones, 76% of them singletons, with about two fifths in the top ten. The source of this sequence is a man aged 70-80 years with acute or convalescent COVID-19. The chain links TRBV5-1 to TRBJ1-1, with D possibly being TRBD1 (5 bases). The sequencing sample was made of peripheral blood. The CDR3 sequence: CASSWGGTEAFF. For the CDR3, the DNA is TGCGCCAGCAGCTGGGGGGGCACTGAAGCTTTCTTT.